The T cell receptor beta chain described here comes from a study of blood T cell repertoires in COVID-19 (dated by TCRdb to 2020 to 2022). Looking at the study overall: The collaborator samples originated in the United States, Italy and Spain and spanned the acute and convalescent phases of COVID-19. Samples were obtained from the ongoing ImmuneRACE study (first 160 participants) and from about 1,300 subjects provided by 6 global collaborators. Deeply sampled blood TCRbeta repertoires from subjects exposed to, actively infected with, or recovered from COVID-19 were included in the dataset. The sample metadata nearly always contained a de-identified subject ID, COVID-19 status, age in years and sex. Where available, HLA class I and class II types were taken from metadata supplied by the sample provider and were not determined by assay-based typing. The material from the prospective study consisted of cDNA or gDNA derived from T cells, B-cell-depleted T cells, or PBMCs. The repertoires were released in a freely available public database meant as a resource for research on the immune response to SARS-CoV-2.

The germline V gene (reference sequence) supplies CDR1 SEHNR and CDR2 FQNEAQ. From its cysteine to its phenylalanine, the CDR3 spans 14 amino acids. Only the CDR3 region is kept as DNA, spanning 42 bases read in frame from base 1. Compared with germline, V lacks 5 bases and J lacks 0 bases; bases without a gene match: 3. About this clone itself: The clone's antigen remains unknown. Base qualities are missing; no much larger clone stands one base away.

What the authors observed across the whole study: The amount of clinical and demographic metadata varied by source and participant and was provided uncurated.

In the prospective study, participants were roughly 18 to 89 years old, resided in 24 geographic areas of the United States, and were enrolled through a virtual design. To assign participants to cohorts, the prospective study relied on clinical history that participants themselves reported in a screening survey and a study questionnaire. Each participant in the prospective study had whole blood, serum and a nasopharyngeal or oropharyngeal swab collected by mobile phlebotomists. Over a roughly 2-month period, participants in the prospective study had the option of providing additional blood draws and questionnaires. Prospective study blood samples were shipped either frozen or at room temperature before DNA extraction. The immunoSEQ Assay, a bias-controlled multiplex PCR, was used to amplify TCRbeta CDR3 regions from genomic DNA. The paper's processing steps were these. The number of nucleated cells in each sample was estimated from the amplification of reference gene primers within the assay. Sequence reads were collapsed and filtered to measure the absolute abundance of every unique TCRbeta CDR3 rearrangement. Productive Simpson clonality was computed per sample as the square root of Simpson's diversity index over productive rearrangements. TCRdb mirrors the immuneACCESS table, restricted to in-frame sequences. Some clones are absent from its copies; in checked studies, under half trace to an unresolved V gene, and the reason for the others is unknown. The D gene and trimming were derived from the DNA, and the V and J assignments and clone size from that table. The sample table contains 250,000 to 350,000 clones; only one count was recorded for around 89% of them. Approximately 4% of the sample is in the top ten clones.

The sequenced sample was PBMCs or T cells enriched from blood (not recorded which). The TCR comes from a woman between 18 and 29 years old with acute COVID-19. The V and J segments used are TRBV7-9 and TRBJ1-2, and TRBD1 matches 7 of the central bases. CDR3 sequence: CASSDGTANYGYTF. The base sequence is TGTGCCAGCAGCGACGGGACAGCTAACTATGGCTACACCTTC.